The 24 T cell receptor beta chains below all came from one sample that was sequenced in a study of T-cell reconstitution after alpha-beta-depleted transplantation in children. Preparation of the TCRbeta library involved a method that used unique molecular identifiers. Using its own MiXCR run on the PCR reads, TCRdb lists one record per CDR3 protein. Among 250,000 to 350,000 distinct CDR3 sequences listed, about 10% were seen once. Sequencing was performed on PBMCs from the stem cell graft donor, taken from the stem cell graft. Source of these receptors: a human donor who donated a stem cell graft to a child with SCID.

The chain combines TRBV7-9 with TRBJ2-5, with D hard to call. V lost 6 bases to trimming and J lost 2 bases, with 7 bases between them. The CDR3 spans 12 residues. CDR1 SEHNR and CDR2 FQNEAQ come from the germline V gene (reference sequence). In DNA, the CDR3 is TGTGCCAGCAGGAAACAGCAAGAGACCCAGTACTTC. It specifies CASRKQQETQYF.

This clonotype was counted between two and nine times. This sequence joins TRBV7-9 and TRBJ2-5; D gene ambiguous. V was clipped by 4 bases and J by 0 bases, with 9 bases between them. The CDR3 is 14 residues long. CDR1 and CDR2 from the germline V gene are SEHNR and FQNEAQ (reference sequence). Here the CDR3 reads CASSWTTDQETQYF. As DNA, the CDR3 is TGTGCCAGCAGCTGGACGACGGACCAAGAGACCCAGTACTTC.

The V gene is TRBV20-1, the J gene TRBJ2-2; D is perhaps TRBD2 (5 bases). Trimming took 0 bases from V and 4 from J, leaving 9 bases between them. The CDR3 totals 14 residues. The germline V gene encodes CDR1 DFQATT and CDR2 SNEGSKA (reference sequence). CDR3 amino acids: CSARDHRGTGELFF. CDR3 DNA sequence: TGCAGTGCTAGAGATCATCGGGGCACCGGGGAGCTGTTTTTT.

This clonotype has more than one count but fewer than ten. The chain has TRBV14 and TRBJ2-7; 7 nucleotides match TRBD1. With 2 bases clipped from V and 3 bases from J, the junction kept 10 bases outside the gene matches. This CDR3 is 16 amino acids long. Germline V gene data show CDR1 as SGHDN and CDR2 as FVKESK. In DNA form, the CDR3 reads TGTGCCAGCAGCCAAAAACTGGACAGGTACGGCTACGAGCAGTACTTC. Its translation is CASSQKLDRYGYEQYF.

This clonotype was detected only a few times. The chain couples TRBV6-5 to TRBJ2-7, with 10 bases that match TRBD1. The V gene's germline CDR1 is MNHEY and CDR2 SVGAGI. CDR3 size: 18 residues. The V and J ends lost 6 bases and 0 bases, in that order; junction bases with no gene match: 14. In DNA form, the CDR3 reads TGTGCCAGCAGCTACGGGACAGGGGTAATTGCGTCCTCCTACGAGCAGTACTTC. This sequence encodes CASSYGTGVIASSYEQYF.

This clonotype came up many times. The gene calls are TRBV3-1 and TRBJ2-1, with D tentatively TRBD1 (5 bases). Germline V gene lookup returns CDR1 LGHDT and CDR2 YNNKEL (reference sequence). The CDR3 is 16 residues long. V shed 4 bases and J shed 3 bases, with 16 bases lying between them. The CDR3: CASSPRYQGRYNEQFF. The CDR3 coding sequence is TGTGCCAGCAGCCCAAGATACCAGGGCCGCTACAATGAGCAGTTCTTC.

The chain joins TRBV6-1 to TRBJ1-5; D is unresolved. Germline assignment: CDR1 MNHNS and CDR2 SASEGT. CDR3 length equals 13 residues. Trimming left V 3 bases short and J 9 bases short, with 12 bases between. CDR3: CASSEGSFSPQHF. CDR3 bases: TGTGCCAGCAGTGAGGGCAGCTTTTCGCCCCAGCATTTT.

At least ten counts were recorded for this clonotype. The chain is built from TRBV7-3 and TRBJ1-1; D gene unclear. The V end lost 3 bases, the J end lost 0 bases, and 5 bases lay between the germline ends. Per the germline V gene, CDR1 is SGHTA and CDR2 is FQGTGA. The CDR3 contains 13 residues. CDR3 sequence reads: CASSFEMNTEAFF. CDR3 coding DNA: TGTGCCAGCAGCTTCGAGATGAACACTGAAGCTTTCTTT.

This clonotype has more than one count but fewer than ten. V is TRBV5-1 and J is TRBJ2-7, with D unresolved. CDR1 and CDR2 from the germline V gene are SGHRS and YFSETQ. The CDR3 has 15 amino acids. The V gene lost 4 bases and the J gene lost 0 bases, with 14 bases spanning the gap. The CDR3 coding sequence is TGCGCCAGCAGCCCTCCGGTGCTCTCCTCCTACGAGCAGTACTTC. Protein sequence: CASSPPVLSSYEQYF.

This clonotype was detected ten times or more. The chain employs TRBV29-1 and TRBJ2-1; D may match TRBD1 or TRBD2 (5 bases each). The germline V gene has CDR1 SQVTM and CDR2 ANQGSEA. Trimming took off 3 bases at V and 0 bases at J, with 6 bases between the two ends. This CDR3 is built from 13 residues. In DNA, the CDR3 is TGCAGCGTTGATGGGGGCTCCTACAATGAGCAGTTCTTC. Encoded protein: CSVDGGSYNEQFF.

V usage is TRBV3-1 and J usage is TRBJ1-5; D remains unclear. Germline CDR1 is LGHDT and CDR2 is YNNKEL (reference sequence). Between the trimmed V and J ends, which lost 5 bases and 4 bases, there was a span of 12 bases. This CDR3 region has 14 residues. CDR3 amino acids: CASSAGVTNQPQHF. Here the CDR3 DNA reads TGTGCCAGCAGCGCCGGGGTAACTAATCAGCCCCAGCATTTT. The whole variable domain, remainder taken from reference TRBV3-1 and TRBJ1-5, is DTAVSQTPKYLVTQMGNDKSIKCEQNLGHDTMYWYKQDSKKFLKIMFSYNNKELIINETVPNRFSPKSPDKAHLNLHINSLELGDSAVYFCASSAGVTNQPQHFGDGTRLSIL.

This clonotype was detected only a few times. V is TRBV5-1 and J is TRBJ1-1; no clear D gene. V gave up 0 bases and J gave up 11 bases, with 11 bases separating them. From germline, CDR1 is SGHRS and CDR2 YFSETQ. This CDR3 has 12 residues. CDR3 loop: CASSLGSGGAFF. The CDR3 region has the DNA TGCGCCAGCAGCTTGGGTTCAGGTGGTGCTTTCTTT.

This clonotype was seen repeatedly, ten times or more. V and J are TRBV21-1 and TRBJ2-3; TRBD1, as called in the table, went unchecked against the DNA. TRBV21-1 represents a pseudogene. The CDR3 covers 19 residues. CDR3 bases: TGTGCCAGCAGCCGTTCCGGGACAGACGAAGAGCCGGGCACAGATACGCAGTATTTT. This encodes CASSRSGTDEEPGTDTQYF.

V gene TRBV7-9 combines with J gene TRBJ2-1, with a possible D match to TRBD2 (6 bases). The CDR3 consists of 14 residues. V was pared by 3 bases and J by 8 bases, with 14 bases between. Germline CDR1 reads SEHNR; CDR2 reads FQNEAQ (reference sequence). The CDR3 nucleotides are TGTGCCAGCAGCTTTCGGGCGGGGATGGATGAGCAGTTCTTC. It specifies CASSFRAGMDEQFF. Filled out from reference TRBV7-9 and TRBJ2-1, the complete variable domain reads DTGVSQNPRHKITKRGQNVTFRCDPISEHNRLYWYRQTLGQGPEFLTYFQNEAQLEKSRLLSDRFSAERPKGSFSTLEIQRTEQGDSAMYLCASSFRAGMDEQFFGPGTRLTVL.

This clonotype turned up a few times. This chain links TRBV6-2 or TRBV6-3 with TRBJ2-5; perhaps TRBD2 as D (6 bases). The V and J ends lost 2 bases and 5 bases respectively, with 18 bases between them. Looked up from germline, CDR1 is MNHEY and CDR2 is SVGEGT. CDR3 length: 16 amino acids. The CDR3 bases are TGTGCCAGCAGTTACGGTGCTAGCGACGGGGCGGAGACCCAGTACTTC. Encoded protein: CASSYGASDGAETQYF.

In the case of this clonotype: A single base separates this from a much larger clone, so it may be a read error. In DNA, the CDR3 is TGTGCCAGCAGTGAAGCTAGCTGGGGGGCAGATACGCAGTATTTT. The encoded protein is CASSEASWGADTQYF. The chain combines TRBV6-1 with TRBJ2-3; a possible D gene is TRBD2 (6 bases). Germline CDR1 MNHNS, CDR2 SASEGT. The CDR3 spans 15 residues. V shed 0 bases and J shed 4 bases, with 11 bases lying between them.

CDR3: CSAREWDRGSYEQYF. Written as DNA, the CDR3 is TGCAGTGCTAGGGAATGGGACAGGGGGAGCTACGAGCAGTACTTC. V gene TRBV20-1 combines with J gene TRBJ2-7, with 11 bases identical to TRBD1. V lost 3 bases to trimming and J lost 3 bases; unmatched junction nucleotides: 7. The germline CDR1 and CDR2 sequences are DFQATT and SNEGSKA (reference sequence). The CDR3 has 15 amino acids.

CDR3 in amino acids: CASSLEGQGRSPLHF. The CDR3 bases are TGCGCCAGCAGCTTGGAGGGACAGGGACGCTCACCCCTCCACTTT. This chain connects TRBV5-1 to TRBJ1-6; 9 nucleotides line up with TRBD1. V was clipped by 0 bases and J by 10 bases; unmatched bases: 5. Germline CDR1 is SGHRS and CDR2 is YFSETQ. The CDR3 runs 15 residues.

This clonotype showed up many times. V usage is TRBV24-1 and J usage is TRBJ2-2, with 13 bases lining up with TRBD2. The V gene's germline CDR1 is KGHDR and CDR2 SFDVKD. J was trimmed by 4 bases and V by 9 bases; bases with no gene match: 16. The CDR3 covers 19 residues. CDR3 sequence (DNA): TGTGCCACCGCCCCGAGACTACTAGCGGGGGGGCAGAGCACCGGGGAGCTGTTTTTT. Amino acid sequence: CATAPRLLAGGQSTGELFF.

The chain uses TRBV9 and TRBJ2-3; TRBD2 aligns across 8 bases. Germline CDR1 SGDLS, CDR2 YYNGEE. There are 14 residues in the CDR3. V dropped 3 bases and J dropped 1; count of bases not matched to a gene: 1. In DNA, the CDR3 is TGTGCCAGCAGCGACGGGGGGGGCACAGATACGCAGTATTTT. The encoded protein is CASSDGGGTDTQYF. Using reference TRBV9 and TRBJ2-3 for the parts outside the CDR3, the full variable domain is DSGVTQTPKHLITATGQRVTLRCSPRSGDLSVYWYQQSLDQGLQFLIQYYNGEERAKGNILERFSAQQFPDLHSELNLSSLELGDSALYFCASSDGGGTDTQYFGPGTRLTVL.

This clonotype was detected ten times or more. The chain employs TRBV5-4 and TRBJ2-5, with no clear D. This CDR3 contains 14 residues. V dropped 9 bases and J dropped 5 bases, with 20 bases sitting between them. Germline assignment: CDR1 SGHNT and CDR2 YYREEE (reference sequence). CDR3 residues: CATSSNFIRETQYF. CDR3 DNA sequence: TGTGCCACCAGTTCCAATTTTATCCGGGAGACCCAGTACTTC.

This clonotype occurred a few times. The chain is built from TRBV27 and TRBJ2-2, with 8 bases fitting TRBD2. The CDR3 loop spans 15 amino acids. Germline V gives CDR1 MNHEY, CDR2 SMNVEV (reference sequence). V trimming: 7 bases; J trimming: 5 bases; junction bases outside the gene matches: 9. The CDR3, as DNA: TGTGCCAGCAACCCACGGGGGGGCCCAACCGGGGAGCTGTTTTTT. Its translation is CASNPRGGPTGELFF.

Relative to its sample, this clonotype is hyperexpanded (1% or more). This sequence joins TRBV12-3 or TRBV12-4 and TRBJ1-5; D is undetermined. Trimming took off 1 base at V and 0 bases at J, with 1 base between the two ends. CDR3 length: 13 residues. CDR3 sequence reads: CASSLVSNQPQHF. CDR3 bases: TGTGCCAGCAGTTTAGTTAGCAATCAGCCCCAGCATTTT.

This clonotype came up many times. The rearrangement joins TRBV10-3 to TRBJ2-5; D gene unclear. The CDR3 runs to 13 residues. The V end was cut by 5 bases, the J end by 0 bases, with 7 bases between. Germline V CDR1 and CDR2: ENHRY, SYGVKD. For the CDR3, the DNA is TGTGCCATCAGTCAATTGTACCAAGAGACCCAGTACTTC. As protein: CAISQLYQETQYF.